This entry lists 2 T cell receptor beta chains sequenced from one sample in a study of blood T cells in healthy people across ages. Alongside a J-beta primer mix, a sample-barcoded 5' primer served in a second PCR lasting 7 to 11 cycles. TCRdb processed the 5' RACE reads anew with MiXCR; each CDR3 protein has one entry. The sample lists some 890,000 distinct CDR3 sequences, almost 30% occurring once. The data also belong to a second study, concerning T cells of mothers and their children.

Material: blood. Receptors were obtained from a woman in her thirties or forties in good health.

This chain uses TRBV20-1 with TRBJ2-7; possibly TRBD2 for D (6 bases). This CDR3 comprises 15 residues. Trimming took 1 base from V and 4 from J, leaving 17 bases between them. Germline CDR1 is DFQATT and CDR2 is SNEGSKA (reference sequence). The CDR3 DNA reads as TGCAGTGCTAGAGCAGGATCGGGGACTCCATACGAGCAGTACTTC. Amino acids: CSARAGSGTPYEQYF.

The chain uses TRBV21-1 and TRBJ2-4; the table's D call, TRBD2, has no DNA check behind it. TRBV21-1 has pseudogene status. The CDR3 is made up of 16 amino acids. The CDR3 nucleotides read TGTGCCAGCAGGGCCGGACTAGCGGGGCGAGGGGACATTCAGTACTTC. This codes for CASRAGLAGRGDIQYF.